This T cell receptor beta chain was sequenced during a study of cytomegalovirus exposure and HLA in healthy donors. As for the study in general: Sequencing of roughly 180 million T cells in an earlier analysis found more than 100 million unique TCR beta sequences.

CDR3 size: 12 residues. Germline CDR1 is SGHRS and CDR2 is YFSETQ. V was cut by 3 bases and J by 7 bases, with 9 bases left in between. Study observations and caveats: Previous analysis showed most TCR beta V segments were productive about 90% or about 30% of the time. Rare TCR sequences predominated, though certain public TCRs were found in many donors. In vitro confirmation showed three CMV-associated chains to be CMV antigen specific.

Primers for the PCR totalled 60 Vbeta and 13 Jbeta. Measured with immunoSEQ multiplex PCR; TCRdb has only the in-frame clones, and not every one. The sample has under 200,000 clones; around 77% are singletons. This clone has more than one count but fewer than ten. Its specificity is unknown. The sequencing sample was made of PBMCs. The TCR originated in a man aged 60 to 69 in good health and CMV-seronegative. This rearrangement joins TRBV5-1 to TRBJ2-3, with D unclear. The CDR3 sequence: CASSSLTYTQYF. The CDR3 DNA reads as TGCGCCAGCAGCTCCCTAACGTATACGCAGTATTTT.